These 12 T cell receptor beta chains originate from one sample sequenced in a study of blood T cell repertoires in COVID-19. Method: immunoSEQ multiplex PCR; TCRdb's copy keeps in-frame clones and lacks some. The sample consists of tens of thousands of clones, 75% to 85% of them appearing once. Input material: peripheral blood. The receptor source for this set is a human donor in a cohort sampled during active COVID-19.

The genes are TRBV11-3 and TRBJ1-3; 7 bases are shared with TRBD1. This CDR3 region has 15 residues. From germline, CDR1 is SGHNT and CDR2 YENEEA. Trimming at V came to 1 base and at J to 0 bases, leaving 0 bases not matched to a gene. For the CDR3, the DNA is TGTGCCAGCAGCTTAGGGGACAGCTCTGGAAACACCATATATTTT. Translated: CASSLGDSSGNTIYF.

V and J are TRBV4-2 and TRBJ2-3, with D tentatively TRBD2 (5 bases). Germline CDR1 LGHNA, CDR2 YNFKEQ. V was trimmed by 3 bases and J by 0 bases, leaving 13 bases between them. The CDR3 sequence is 16 residues long. The CDR3 loop is CASSQSDSPSTDTQYF. The CDR3 DNA sequence: TGTGCCAGCAGCCAGTCGGACTCTCCTAGCACAGATACGCAGTATTTT.

In its sample, this clone was seen a few times. V and J are TRBV5-4 and TRBJ1-3; maybe TRBD1 (5 bases). CDR3 size: 16 residues. Germline CDR1 and CDR2: SGHNT and YYREEE (reference sequence). V lost 2 bases to trimming and J lost 2 bases, with 14 bases between them. CDR3 bases: TGTGCCAGCAGCTTATCGATCGGGACTCCTGGAAACACCATATATTTT. Protein product: CASSLSIGTPGNTIYF.

The V call is TRBV6-1, the J call TRBJ2-7, with D possibly TRBD1 on 5 matching bases. Looked up from germline, CDR1 is MNHNS and CDR2 is SASEGT. V was trimmed by 1 base and J by 8 bases, leaving 12 bases between them. The CDR3 totals 13 residues. The CDR3 nucleotides read TGTGCCAGCAGTGAAGGGGGCCTGGCGCAGCAGTACTTC. The encoded protein is CASSEGGLAQQYF.

V gene TRBV27 combines with J gene TRBJ2-1; 9 nucleotides line up with TRBD1. Unmatched junction bases numbered 1, after V lost 4 bases and J lost 6 bases. The CDR3 contains 13 residues. CDR1 and CDR2 (germline): MNHEY, SMNVEV (reference sequence). This chain's CDR3 is CASSWDRVNEQFF. DNA of the CDR3: TGTGCCAGCAGTTGGGACAGGGTCAATGAGCAGTTCTTC.

V is TRBV7-9 and J is TRBJ1-1; D ambiguous. CDR3 length: 14 residues. Germline-derived CDR1 and CDR2 are SEHNR and FQNEAQ (reference sequence). Trimming took 2 bases from V and 7 from J, leaving 14 bases between them. CDR3 amino acids: CASSLMGGYGEAFF. CDR3 nucleotide sequence: TGTGCCAGCAGCTTAATGGGAGGGTATGGTGAAGCTTTCTTT.

V is TRBV6-5 and J is TRBJ1-1, with 7 nucleotides matching TRBD1. V was pared by 6 bases and J by 0 bases, with 1 base of the junction left unmatched. The CDR3 runs 13 residues. CDR1 is MNHEY, CDR2 SVGAGI, per germline. The CDR3 nucleotides are TGTGCCAGCAGGGGACAGATGAACACTGAAGCTTTCTTT. It encodes CASRGQMNTEAFF.

To note about this clone: This is likely a read error, given that the CDR3 carries no conserved phenylalanine or tryptophan at its end. Because the CDR3's place on the DNA is in doubt, the DNA is left out and the CDR3 is given as listed by TCRdb. This sequence joins TRBV6-5 and TRBJ1-5. CDR1 and CDR2 from the germline V gene are MNHEY and SVGAGI. Counting both end residues, the CDR3 totals 14 amino acids. This CDR3 is CASEHPLRGDSLSI.

There are a few counts of this clone. This chain joins TRBV4-1 and TRBJ1-6, with TRBD1 matching over 7 bases. Unmatched junction bases numbered 6, after V lost 0 bases and J lost 1 base. The germline V gene encodes CDR1 MGHRA and CDR2 YSYEKL. The CDR3 totals 18 residues. Written as DNA, the CDR3 is TGCGCCAGCAGCCAAGATAAGACAGGGAGGTCCTATAATTCACCCCTCCACTTT. Translated, it gives CASSQDKTGRSYNSPLHF.

This clone was observed a handful of times. The chain links TRBV14 to TRBJ2-7; TRBD1 matches at 7 bases. With V trimmed by 6 bases and J by 3 bases, 5 bases remained unmatched. The CDR3 spans 13 residues. CDR1 is SGHDN, CDR2 FVKESK, per germline. Written as DNA, the CDR3 is TGTGCCAGCAGTTTCCAGGGGGACTACGAGCAGTACTTC. It codes for CASSFQGDYEQYF. The full variable domain, in which reference TRBV14 and TRBJ2-7 provide the parts outside the CDR3, is EAGVTQFPSHSVIEKGQTVTLRCDPISGHDNLYWYRRVMGKEIKFLLHFVKESKQDESGMPNNRFLAERTGGTYSTLKVQPAELEDSGVYFCASSFQGDYEQYFGPGTRLTVT.

The table lists this clone with a few counts. The chain is built from TRBV28 and TRBJ2-3; possible D gene TRBD1, 6 bases. This CDR3 contains 12 residues. CDR1 is MDHEN, CDR2 SYDVKM, per germline. V was trimmed by 6 bases and J by 6 bases, leaving 10 bases between them. The CDR3 nucleotides are TGTGCCAGCAGGGGGGCTTTTGATACGCAGTATTTT. This encodes CASRGAFDTQYF.

This clone was observed a few times. The chain has TRBV18 and TRBJ1-6, with 9 bases that match TRBD1. J gave up 13 bases and V 4 bases, and 11 bases lay outside the gene matches. There are 15 residues in the CDR3. CDR1 and CDR2 from the germline V gene are KGHSH and LQKENI. The DNA for the CDR3 is TGTGCCAGCTCACGCTCCGGGACAGGGAGCTCCCCCCTCCACTTT. The encoded protein is CASSRSGTGSSPLHF.